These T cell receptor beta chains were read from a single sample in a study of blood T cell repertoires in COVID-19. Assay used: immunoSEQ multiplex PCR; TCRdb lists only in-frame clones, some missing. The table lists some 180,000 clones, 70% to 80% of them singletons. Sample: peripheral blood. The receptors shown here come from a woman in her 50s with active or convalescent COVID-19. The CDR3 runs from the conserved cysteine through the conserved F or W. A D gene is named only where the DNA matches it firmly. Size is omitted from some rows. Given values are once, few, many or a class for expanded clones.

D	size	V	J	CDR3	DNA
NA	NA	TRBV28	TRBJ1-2	CASSPTPPRSYGYTF	TGTGCCAGCAGTCCCACCCCCCCCCGTAGCTATGGCTACACCTTC
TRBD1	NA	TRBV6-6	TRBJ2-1	CASSLDRGPYNEQFF	TGTGCCAGCAGTTTGGACAGGGGGCCCTACAATGAGCAGTTCTTC
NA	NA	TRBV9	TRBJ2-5	CASSVTGGSGETQYF	TGTGCCAGCAGCGTAACAGGAGGGAGCGGGGAGACCCAGTACTTC
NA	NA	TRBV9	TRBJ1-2	CASSTPDYGYTF	TGTGCCAGCAGCACCCCGGACTATGGCTACACCTTC
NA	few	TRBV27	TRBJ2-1	CASSLFGFEQFF	TGTGCCAGCAGTTTGTTTGGCTTTGAGCAGTTCTTC
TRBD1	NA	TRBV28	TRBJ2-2	CASRLGQENTGELFF	TGTGCCAGCAGACTCGGACAGGAGAACACCGGGGAGCTGTTTTTT
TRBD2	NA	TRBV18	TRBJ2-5	CASSPLAGAEETQYF	TGTGCCAGCTCACCATTAGCGGGGGCCGAAGAGACCCAGTACTTC
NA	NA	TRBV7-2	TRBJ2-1	CASSLTESYNEQFF	TGTGCCAGCAGCTTAACTGAGTCCTACAATGAGCAGTTCTTC
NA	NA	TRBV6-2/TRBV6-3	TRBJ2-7	CASSYSPGTLDEQYF	TGTGCCAGCAGTTACTCGCCAGGGACACTGGACGAGCAGTACTTC
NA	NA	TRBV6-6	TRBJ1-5	CASNGLVSNQPQHF	TGTGCCAGCAATGGACTGGTTAGCAATCAGCCCCAGCATTTT
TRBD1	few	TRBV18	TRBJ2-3	CASSSGQVRTDTQYF	TGTGCCAGCTCTTCCGGACAGGTCCGCACAGATACGCAGTATTTT
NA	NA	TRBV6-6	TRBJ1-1	CASSGQLAMTEAFF	TGTGCCAGCAGTGGACAATTGGCGATGACTGAAGCTTTCTTT
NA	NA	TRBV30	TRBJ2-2	CAWNYRGIDTGELFF	TGTGCCTGGAACTATCGGGGAATCGACACCGGGGAGCTGTTTTTT
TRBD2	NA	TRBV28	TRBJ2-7	CASSSVQREGRFGYEQYF	TGTGCCAGCAGTTCGGTCCAGCGGGAGGGCCGGTTTGGGTACGAGCAGTACTTC
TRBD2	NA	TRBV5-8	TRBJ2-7	CASSWYSGTSGRTPYEQYF	TGTGCCAGCAGCTGGTACTCCGGGACTAGCGGGAGGACCCCCTACGAGCAGTACTTC
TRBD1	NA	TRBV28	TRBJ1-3	CASTGRGTGDSRGNTIYF	TGTGCCAGCACCGGGAGAGGGACAGGGGATTCTCGTGGAAACACCATATATTTT
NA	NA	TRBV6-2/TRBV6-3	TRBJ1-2	CASSYGGGLDYTF	TGTGCCAGCAGTTACGGCGGGGGGCTGGACTACACCTTC
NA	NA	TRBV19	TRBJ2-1	CASSIDYRYNEQFF	TGTGCCAGTAGTATAGATTACAGATACAATGAGCAGTTCTTC
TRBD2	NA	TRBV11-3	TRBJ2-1	CASSLELAGVGEQFF	TGTGCCAGCAGCTTAGAACTAGCGGGAGTTGGTGAGCAGTTCTTC
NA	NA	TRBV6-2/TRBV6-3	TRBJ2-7	CASSYWAGGTYEQYF	TGTGCCAGCAGTTACTGGGCAGGCGGGACCTACGAGCAGTACTTC
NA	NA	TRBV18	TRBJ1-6	CASSPFGEDSPLHF	TGTGCCAGCTCACCGTTCGGGGAAGATTCACCCCTCCACTTT
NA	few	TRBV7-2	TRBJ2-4	CASSSRLAKNIQYF	TGTGCCAGCAGTTCCCGACTAGCCAAAAACATTCAGTACTTC
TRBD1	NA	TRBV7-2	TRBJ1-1	CASSLAGQSNTEAFF	TGTGCCAGCAGCTTAGCGGGACAGTCGAACACTGAAGCTTTCTTT
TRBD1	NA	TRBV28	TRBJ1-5	CASRTGIGNQPQHF	TGTGCCAGCAGGACAGGGATAGGCAATCAGCCCCAGCATTTT
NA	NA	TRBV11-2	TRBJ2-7	CASSGAGGGSHEQYF	TGTGCCAGCAGCGGAGCTGGGGGCGGGAGTCACGAGCAGTACTTC
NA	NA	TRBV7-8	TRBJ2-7	CASSSAGQQNYEQYF	TGTGCCAGCAGCTCCGCCGGACAGCAGAACTACGAGCAGTACTTC
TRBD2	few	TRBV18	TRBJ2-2	CASSPLAGEPGELFF	TGTGCCAGCTCACCGCTAGCGGGGGAACCCGGGGAGCTGTTTTTT
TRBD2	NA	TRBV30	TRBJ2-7	CAWNPLLSGRAHEQYF	TGTGCCTGGAACCCCCTGCTAAGCGGGAGGGCCCACGAGCAGTACTTC
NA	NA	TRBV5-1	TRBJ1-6	CASSLSPPVLNSPLHF	TGCGCCAGCAGCTTGTCGCCGCCGGTTTTAAATTCACCCCTCCACTTT